The clone carrying this TCR beta chain was seen a handful of times. Its antigen remains unidentified. TCRdb's table, derived via immunoSEQ multiplex PCR, lists solely in-frame clones and lacks some. This table holds some 34,000 clones, roughly 90% found once. This sample is drawn from a study of chemoradiotherapy in HPV16-positive cancers. Looking at the study overall: Candidate HPV-specific clones and shared TCR motifs came from two HPV16-positive patients.

Study-level points and caveats: The functional HPV-specific definition rests on just a couple of HPV16-positive patients. Non-HPV-specific T cells did not expand in tumors during treatment, whereas candidate HPV-specific clones and E7-related motifs did.

Sequenced here: blood, sampled from a patient who underwent chemoradiotherapy. The clonotype was recovered from a human donor with HPV-associated anogenital cancer.

In DNA, the CDR3 is TGTGCCAGCAGTTACTCGGGACGCCATAACACTGAAGCTTTCTTT. This codes for CASSYSGRHNTEAFF. This sequence joins TRBV6-5 and TRBJ1-1; perhaps TRBD1 as D (5 bases). Germline V CDR1 and CDR2: MNHEY, SVGAGI. The CDR3 sequence is 15 residues long. V was shortened by 0 bases and J by 2 bases, with 10 bases between the two germline ends.